This TCR beta chain was obtained from a study of T cells in tuberculosis. Whole-study results and caveats: GMM-specific TCRs were nearer to active tuberculosis alpha repertoires, suggesting expansion.

The table came from immunoSEQ multiplex PCR; TCRdb's copy has only in-frame clones and leaves some out. This table has some 10,000 clones, roughly 93% appearing once. Tuberculosis was confirmed by positive sputum smear and/or M. tuberculosis culture. Note on this clone: Its antigen is currently unknown.

V was pared by 4 bases and J by 9 bases, with 4 bases of the junction left unmatched. The V gene's germline CDR1 is SNHLY and CDR2 FYNNEI. The CDR3 has 14 amino acids. The TCR sequence derives from an adult with tuberculosis. The sequenced material came from PBMCs. The V gene is TRBV2, the J gene TRBJ1-6, with TRBD1 identical over 9 bases. As DNA, the CDR3 is TGTGCCAGCAGTGCGGGACAGGGTGTTTCACCCCTCCACTTT. The encoded protein is CASSAGQGVSPLHF.